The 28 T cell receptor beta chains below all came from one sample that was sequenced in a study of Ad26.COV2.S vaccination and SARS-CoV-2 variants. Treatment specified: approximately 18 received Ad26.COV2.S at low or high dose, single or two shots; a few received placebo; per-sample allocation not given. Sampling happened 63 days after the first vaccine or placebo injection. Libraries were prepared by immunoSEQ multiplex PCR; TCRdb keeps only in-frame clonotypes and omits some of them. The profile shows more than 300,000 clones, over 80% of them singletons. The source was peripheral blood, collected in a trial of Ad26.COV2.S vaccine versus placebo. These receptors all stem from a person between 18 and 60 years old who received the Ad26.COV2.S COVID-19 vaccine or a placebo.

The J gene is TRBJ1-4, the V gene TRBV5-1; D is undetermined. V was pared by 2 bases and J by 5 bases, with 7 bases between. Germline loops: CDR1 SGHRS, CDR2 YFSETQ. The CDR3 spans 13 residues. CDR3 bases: TGCGCCAGCAGCTTTCCAGAAAATGAAAAACTGTTTTTT. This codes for CASSFPENEKLFF.

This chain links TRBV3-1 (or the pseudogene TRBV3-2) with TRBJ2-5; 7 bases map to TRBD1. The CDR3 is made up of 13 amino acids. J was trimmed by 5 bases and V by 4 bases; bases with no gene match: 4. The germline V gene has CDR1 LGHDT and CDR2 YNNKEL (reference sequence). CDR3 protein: CASSLRGTETQYF. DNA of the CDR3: TGTGCCAGCAGCCTCAGGGGGACGGAGACCCAGTACTTC.

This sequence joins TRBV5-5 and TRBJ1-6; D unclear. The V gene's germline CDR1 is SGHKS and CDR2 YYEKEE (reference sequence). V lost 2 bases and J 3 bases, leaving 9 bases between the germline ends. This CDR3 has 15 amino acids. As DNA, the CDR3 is TGTGCCAGCAGCTTCGGACCGCACTATAATTCACCCCTCCACTTT. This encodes CASSFGPHYNSPLHF. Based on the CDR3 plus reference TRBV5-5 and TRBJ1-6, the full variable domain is DAGVTQSPTHLIKTRGQQVTLRCSPISGHKSVSWYQQVLGQGPQFIFQYYEKEERGRGNFPDRFSARQFPNYSSELNVNALLLGDSALYLCASSFGPHYNSPLHFGNGTRLTVT.

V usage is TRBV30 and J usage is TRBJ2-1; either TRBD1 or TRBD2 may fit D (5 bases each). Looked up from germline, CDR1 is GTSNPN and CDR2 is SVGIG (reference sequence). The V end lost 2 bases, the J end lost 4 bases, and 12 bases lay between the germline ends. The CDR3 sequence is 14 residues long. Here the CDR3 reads CAWSSGTRYNEQFF. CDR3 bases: TGTGCCTGGAGTTCAGGGACCCGGTACAATGAGCAGTTCTTC.

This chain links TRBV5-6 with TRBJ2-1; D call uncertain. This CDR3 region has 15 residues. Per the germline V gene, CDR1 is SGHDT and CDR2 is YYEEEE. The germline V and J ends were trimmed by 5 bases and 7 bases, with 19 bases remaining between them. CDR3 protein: CASRSVRTPWNEQFF. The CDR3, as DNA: TGTGCCAGCAGGTCTGTGCGGACCCCATGGAATGAGCAGTTCTTC. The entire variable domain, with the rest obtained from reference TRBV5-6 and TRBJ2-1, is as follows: DAGVTQSPTHLIKTRGQQVTLRCSPKSGHDTVSWYQQALGQGPQFIFQYYEEEERQRGNFPDRFSGHQFPNYSSELNVNALLLGDSALYLCASRSVRTPWNEQFFGPGTRLTVL.

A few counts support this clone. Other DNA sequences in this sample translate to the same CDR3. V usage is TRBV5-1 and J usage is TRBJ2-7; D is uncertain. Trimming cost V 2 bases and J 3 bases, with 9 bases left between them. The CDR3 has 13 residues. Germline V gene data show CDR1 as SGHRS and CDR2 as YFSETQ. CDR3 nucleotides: TGCGCCAGCAGCTTAAACACCTTCTACGAGCAGTACTTC. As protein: CASSLNTFYEQYF.

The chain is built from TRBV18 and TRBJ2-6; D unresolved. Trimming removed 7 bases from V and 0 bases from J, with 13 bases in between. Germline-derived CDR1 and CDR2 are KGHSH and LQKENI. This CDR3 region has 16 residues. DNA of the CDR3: TGTGCCAGCTTGTCGGACGCGCCCTCTGGGGCCAACGTCCTGACTTTC. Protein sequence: CASLSDAPSGANVLTF.

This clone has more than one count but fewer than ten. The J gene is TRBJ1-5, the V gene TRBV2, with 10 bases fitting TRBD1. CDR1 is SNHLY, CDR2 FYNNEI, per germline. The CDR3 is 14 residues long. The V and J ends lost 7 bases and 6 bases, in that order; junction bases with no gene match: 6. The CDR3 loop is CASIRDRGGQPQHF. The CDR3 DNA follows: TGTGCCAGCATTAGGGACAGGGGCGGTCAGCCCCAGCATTTT.

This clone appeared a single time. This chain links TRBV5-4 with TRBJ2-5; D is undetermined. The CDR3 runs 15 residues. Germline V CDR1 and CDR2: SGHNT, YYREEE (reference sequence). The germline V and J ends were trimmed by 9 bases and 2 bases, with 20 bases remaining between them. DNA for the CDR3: TGTGCCATCGGAAATGTGGACGGCGCTCAAGAGACCCAGTACTTC. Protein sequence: CAIGNVDGAQETQYF.

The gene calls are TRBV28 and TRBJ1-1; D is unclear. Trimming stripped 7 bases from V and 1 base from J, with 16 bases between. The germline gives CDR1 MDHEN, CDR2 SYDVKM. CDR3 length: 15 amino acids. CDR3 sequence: CASIRVRPPNTEAFF. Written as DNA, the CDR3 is TGTGCCAGCATTCGAGTCCGGCCTCCGAACACTGAAGCTTTCTTT.

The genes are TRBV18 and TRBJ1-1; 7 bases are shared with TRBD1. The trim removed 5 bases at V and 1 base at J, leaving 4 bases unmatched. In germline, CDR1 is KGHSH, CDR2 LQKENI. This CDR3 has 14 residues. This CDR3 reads CASSSGTENTEAFF. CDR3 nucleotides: TGTGCCAGCTCATCCGGGACAGAGAACACTGAAGCTTTCTTT.

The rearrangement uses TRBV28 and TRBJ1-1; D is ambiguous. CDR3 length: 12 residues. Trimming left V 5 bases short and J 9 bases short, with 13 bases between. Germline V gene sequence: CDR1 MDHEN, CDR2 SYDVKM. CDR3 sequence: CASSPPGLKAFF. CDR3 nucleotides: TGTGCCAGCAGTCCCCCCGGTTTGAAAGCTTTCTTT. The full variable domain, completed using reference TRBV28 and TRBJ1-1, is DVKVTQSSRYLVKRTGEKVFLECVQDMDHENMFWYRQDPGLGLRLIYFSYDVKMKEKGDIPEGYSVSREKKERFSLILESASTNQTSMYLCASSPPGLKAFFGQGTRLTVV.

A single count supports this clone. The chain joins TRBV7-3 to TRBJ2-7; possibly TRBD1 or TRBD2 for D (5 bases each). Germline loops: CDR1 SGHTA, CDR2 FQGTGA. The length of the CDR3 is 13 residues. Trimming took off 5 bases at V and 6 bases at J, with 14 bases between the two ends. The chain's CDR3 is CASSPGTSPEQYF. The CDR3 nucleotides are TGTGCCAGCAGCCCTGGGACGTCTCCCGAGCAGTACTTC.

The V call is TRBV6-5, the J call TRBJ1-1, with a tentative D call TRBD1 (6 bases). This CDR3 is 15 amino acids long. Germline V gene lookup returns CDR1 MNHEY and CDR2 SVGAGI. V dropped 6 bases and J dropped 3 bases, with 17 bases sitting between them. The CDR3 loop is CASRNREVGYTEAFF. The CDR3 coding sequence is TGTGCCAGCAGGAACAGGGAAGTCGGGTACACTGAAGCTTTCTTT.

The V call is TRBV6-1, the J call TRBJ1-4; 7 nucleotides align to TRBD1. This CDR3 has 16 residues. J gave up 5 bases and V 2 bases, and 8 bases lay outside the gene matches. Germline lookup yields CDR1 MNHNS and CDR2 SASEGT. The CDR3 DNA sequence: TGTGCCAGCAGTGAATTGGGACAGAGGTTGAATGAAAAACTGTTTTTT. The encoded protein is CASSELGQRLNEKLFF.

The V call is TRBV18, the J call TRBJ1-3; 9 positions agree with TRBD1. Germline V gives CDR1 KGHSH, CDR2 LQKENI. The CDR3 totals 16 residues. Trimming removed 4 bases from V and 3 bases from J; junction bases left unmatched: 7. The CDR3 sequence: CASSREQGADGNTIYF. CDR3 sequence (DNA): TGTGCCAGCTCACGGGAACAGGGGGCTGATGGAAACACCATATATTTT.

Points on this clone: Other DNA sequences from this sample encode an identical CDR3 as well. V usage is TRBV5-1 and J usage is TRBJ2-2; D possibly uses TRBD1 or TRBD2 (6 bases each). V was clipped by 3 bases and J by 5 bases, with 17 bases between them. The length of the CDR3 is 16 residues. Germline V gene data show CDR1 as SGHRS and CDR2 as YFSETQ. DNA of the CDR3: TGCGCCAGCAGCTCGCGTGGGGGGCAGGGAACCGGGGAGCTGTTTTTT. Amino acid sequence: CASSSRGGQGTGELFF. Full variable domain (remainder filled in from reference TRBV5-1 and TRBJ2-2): KAGVTQTPRYLIKTRGQQVTLSCSPISGHRSVSWYQQTPGQGLQFLFEYFSETQRNKGNFPGRFSGRQFSNSRSEMNVSTLELGDSALYLCASSSRGGQGTGELFFGEGSRLTVL.

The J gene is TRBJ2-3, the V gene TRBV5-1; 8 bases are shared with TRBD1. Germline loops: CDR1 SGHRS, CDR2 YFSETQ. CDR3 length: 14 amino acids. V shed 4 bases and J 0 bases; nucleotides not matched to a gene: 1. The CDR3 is CASSQGASTDTQYF. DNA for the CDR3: TGCGCCAGCAGCCAGGGGGCTAGCACAGATACGCAGTATTTT. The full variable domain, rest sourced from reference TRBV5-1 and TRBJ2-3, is KAGVTQTPRYLIKTRGQQVTLSCSPISGHRSVSWYQQTPGQGLQFLFEYFSETQRNKGNFPGRFSGRQFSNSRSEMNVSTLELGDSALYLCASSQGASTDTQYFGPGTRLTVL.

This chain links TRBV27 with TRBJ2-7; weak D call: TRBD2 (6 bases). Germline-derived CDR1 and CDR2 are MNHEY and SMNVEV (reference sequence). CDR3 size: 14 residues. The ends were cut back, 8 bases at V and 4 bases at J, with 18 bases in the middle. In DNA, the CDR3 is TGTGCCAGCGGGCCGGGGGTAATAGGGTACGAGCAGTACTTC. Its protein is CASGPGVIGYEQYF.

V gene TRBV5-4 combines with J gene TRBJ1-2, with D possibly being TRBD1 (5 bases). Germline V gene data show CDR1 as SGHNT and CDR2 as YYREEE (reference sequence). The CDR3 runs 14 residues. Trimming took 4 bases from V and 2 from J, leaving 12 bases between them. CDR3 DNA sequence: TGTGCCAGCAGCCAGCGAAAGGGGAACTATGGCTACACCTTC. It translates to CASSQRKGNYGYTF.

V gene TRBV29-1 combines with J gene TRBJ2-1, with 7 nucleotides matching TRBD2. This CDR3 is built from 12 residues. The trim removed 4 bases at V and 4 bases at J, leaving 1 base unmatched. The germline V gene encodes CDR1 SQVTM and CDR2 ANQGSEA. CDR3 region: CSVGAGYNEQFF. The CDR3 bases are TGCAGCGTTGGAGCGGGGTACAATGAGCAGTTCTTC.

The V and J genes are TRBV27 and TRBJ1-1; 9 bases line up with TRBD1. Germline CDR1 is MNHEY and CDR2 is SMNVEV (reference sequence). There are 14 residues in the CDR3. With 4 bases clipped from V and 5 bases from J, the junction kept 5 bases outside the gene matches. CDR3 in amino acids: CASSWTGVGTEAFF. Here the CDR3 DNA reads TGTGCCAGCAGTTGGACAGGGGTAGGGACTGAAGCTTTCTTT.

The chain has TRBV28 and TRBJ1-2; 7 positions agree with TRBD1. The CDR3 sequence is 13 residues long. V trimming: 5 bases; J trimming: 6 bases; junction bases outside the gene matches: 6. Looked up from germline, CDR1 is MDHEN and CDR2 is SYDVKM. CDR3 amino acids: CASSRQQGHGYTF. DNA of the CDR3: TGTGCCAGCAGTCGTCAACAGGGGCATGGCTACACCTTC.

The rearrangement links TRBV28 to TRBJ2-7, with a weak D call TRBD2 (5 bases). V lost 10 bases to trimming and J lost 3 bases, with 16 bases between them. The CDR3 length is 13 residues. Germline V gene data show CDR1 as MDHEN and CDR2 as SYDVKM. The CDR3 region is CATSKGGLYEQYF. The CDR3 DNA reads TGTGCCACATCAAAAGGAGGCCTCTACGAGCAGTACTTC.

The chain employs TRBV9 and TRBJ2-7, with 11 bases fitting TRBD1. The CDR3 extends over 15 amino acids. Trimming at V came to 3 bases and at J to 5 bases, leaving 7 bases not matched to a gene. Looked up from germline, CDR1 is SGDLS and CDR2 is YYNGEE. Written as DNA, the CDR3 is TGTGCCAGCAGCGGGTGGGACAGGGGGAAGAACGAGCAGTACTTC. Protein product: CASSGWDRGKNEQYF.

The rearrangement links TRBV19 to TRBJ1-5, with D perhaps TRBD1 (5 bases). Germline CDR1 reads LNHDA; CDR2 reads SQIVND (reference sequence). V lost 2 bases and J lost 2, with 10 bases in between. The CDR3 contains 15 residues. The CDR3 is CASSISGTGNQPQHF. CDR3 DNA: TGTGCCAGTAGTATATCTGGGACTGGCAATCAGCCCCAGCATTTT.

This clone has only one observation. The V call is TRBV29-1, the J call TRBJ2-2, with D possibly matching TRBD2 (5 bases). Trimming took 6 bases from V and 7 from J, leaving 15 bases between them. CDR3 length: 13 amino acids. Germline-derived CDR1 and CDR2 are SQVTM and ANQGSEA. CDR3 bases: TGCAGCGTCGATACTAGTTCTAGCGGGGAGCTGTTTTTT. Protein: CSVDTSSSGELFF.

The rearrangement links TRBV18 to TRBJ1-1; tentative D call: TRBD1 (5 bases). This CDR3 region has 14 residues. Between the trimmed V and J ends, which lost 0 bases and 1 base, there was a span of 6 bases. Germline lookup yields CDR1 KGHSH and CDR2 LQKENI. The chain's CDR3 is CASSPPGGNTEAFF. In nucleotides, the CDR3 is TGTGCCAGCTCACCACCTGGGGGGAACACTGAAGCTTTCTTT.